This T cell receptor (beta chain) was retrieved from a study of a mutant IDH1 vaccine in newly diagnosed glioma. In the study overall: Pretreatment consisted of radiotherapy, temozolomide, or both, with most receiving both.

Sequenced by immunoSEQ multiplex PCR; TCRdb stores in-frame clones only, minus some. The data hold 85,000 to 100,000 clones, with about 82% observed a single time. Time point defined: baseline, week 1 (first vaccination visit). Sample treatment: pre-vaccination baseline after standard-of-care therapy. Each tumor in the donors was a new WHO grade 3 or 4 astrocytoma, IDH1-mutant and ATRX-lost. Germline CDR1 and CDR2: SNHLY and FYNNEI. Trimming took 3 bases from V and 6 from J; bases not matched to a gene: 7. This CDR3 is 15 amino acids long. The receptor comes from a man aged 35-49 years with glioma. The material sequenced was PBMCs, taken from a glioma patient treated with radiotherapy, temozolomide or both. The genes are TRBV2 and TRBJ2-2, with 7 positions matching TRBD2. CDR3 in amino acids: CASSETAGVAGELFF. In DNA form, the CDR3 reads TGTGCCAGCAGTGAGACGGCGGGGGTTGCCGGGGAGCTGTTTTTT.